A single sample gave rise to the 6 T cell receptor beta chains below, sequenced in a study of blood T cells in healthy people across ages. A J-beta primer mix and a sample-barcoded 5' primer were used in a second PCR of about 7 to 12 cycles. TCRdb independently ran MiXCR on the 5' RACE reads; one entry per CDR3 protein. The data hold roughly 1.5 million distinct CDR3 sequences, with approximately 39% observed a single time. Sequencing was carried out using blood. These receptors were taken from a woman under 30 in good health.

The genes are TRBV27 and TRBJ2-4; TRBD2 is a possible D gene (6 bases). TRBJ2-7 matches the DNA end more closely, so the J call is doubtful. Germline V gene sequence: CDR1 MNHEY, CDR2 SMNVEV (reference sequence). The CDR3 runs 15 residues. The CDR3 reads CASSSVPGLSYEQYF. CDR3 DNA: TGTGCCAGCAGCAGCGTCCCGGGACTTTCCTACGAGCAGTACTTC.

The chain combines TRBV9 with TRBJ2-3; 9 bases are shared with TRBD2. J lost 3 bases, V lost 0 bases, and 8 bases had no gene match. There are 17 residues in the CDR3. The germline V gene has CDR1 SGDLS and CDR2 YYNGEE. The CDR3 DNA follows: TGTGCCAGCAGCGTAGTCGCGACTAGCGGAGGGACAGATACGCAGTATTTT. Protein: CASSVVATSGGTDTQYF.

The chain has TRBV18 and TRBJ2-5; D gene unclear. V lost 3 bases and J lost 4, with 9 bases in between. Looked up from germline, CDR1 is KGHSH and CDR2 is LQKENI. CDR3 length: 13 amino acids. Here the CDR3 reads CASSPNAGETQYF. The CDR3 DNA follows: TGTGCCAGCTCACCGAATGCAGGAGAGACCCAGTACTTC. The entire variable domain, with the rest obtained from reference TRBV18 and TRBJ2-5, is as follows: NAGVMQNPRHLVRRRGQEARLRCSPMKGHSHVYWYRQLPEEGLKFMVYLQKENIIDESGMPKERFSAEFPKEGPSILRIQQVVRGDSAAYFCASSPNAGETQYFGPGTRLLVL.

CDR3 in DNA: TGTGCCAGCAGTCCCACGGCCCTACAGAACACTGAAGCTTTCTTT. This sequence encodes CASSPTALQNTEAFF. The gene calls are TRBV28 and TRBJ1-1, with no clear D. Per germline, CDR1 MDHEN and CDR2 SYDVKM. V shed 5 bases and J shed 1 base, with 14 bases lying between them. CDR3 length: 15 amino acids.

This clonotype was recorded many times. The rearrangement uses TRBV18 and TRBJ2-3; the match to TRBD2 covers 8 bases. Germline values: CDR1 KGHSH, CDR2 LQKENI. J gave up 5 bases and V 3 bases, and 4 bases lay outside the gene matches. This CDR3 has 14 amino acids. In DNA, the CDR3 is TGTGCCAGCTCACCGGGGACTAGTAAAGATACGCAGTATTTT. It is translated as CASSPGTSKDTQYF.

Ten or more counts support this clonotype. The chain couples TRBV12-3 or TRBV12-4 to TRBJ2-1; TRBD1 or TRBD2 may be the D gene (5 bases each). Trimming pared 5 bases from V and 10 bases from J, leaving 18 bases between. The CDR3 is 14 amino acids. The CDR3 region has the DNA TGTGCCAGCAGTAACCGGGACCAAGATTCCGAGCAGTTCTTC. It is translated as CASSNRDQDSEQFF.